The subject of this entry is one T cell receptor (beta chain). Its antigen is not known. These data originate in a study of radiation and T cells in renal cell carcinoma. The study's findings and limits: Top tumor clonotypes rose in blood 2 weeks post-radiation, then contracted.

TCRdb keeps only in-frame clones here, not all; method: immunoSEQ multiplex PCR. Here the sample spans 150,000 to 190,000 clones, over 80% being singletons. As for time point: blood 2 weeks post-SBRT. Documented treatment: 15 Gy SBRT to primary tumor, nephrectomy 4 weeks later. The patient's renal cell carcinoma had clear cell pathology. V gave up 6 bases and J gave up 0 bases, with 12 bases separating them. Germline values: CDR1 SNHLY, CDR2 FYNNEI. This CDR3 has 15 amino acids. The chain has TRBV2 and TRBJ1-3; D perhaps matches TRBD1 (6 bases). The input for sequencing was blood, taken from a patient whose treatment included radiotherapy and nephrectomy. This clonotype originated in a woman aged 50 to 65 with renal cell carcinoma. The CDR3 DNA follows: TGTGCCAGCAGAACGGGGGGCAGCTCTGGAAACACCATATATTTT. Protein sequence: CASRTGGSSGNTIYF.